This record concerns one TCR beta chain sequence. A second PCR, run for about 7 to 11 cycles, used a sample-barcoded 5' primer plus a J-beta primer mix. From the 5' RACE reads, TCRdb called clonotypes with MiXCR, one entry per CDR3 protein. In the table there are over 700,000 distinct CDR3 sequences, roughly 25% of which are singletons. The record originates from a study of blood T cells in healthy people across ages. The CDR3 is made up of 15 amino acids. The V gene's germline CDR1 is SGHTA and CDR2 FQGNSA. Trimming took off 5 bases at V and 7 bases at J, with 20 bases between the two ends. These records were also assigned to another study, of T cells of mothers and their children.

This chain links TRBV7-2 with TRBJ2-5, with TRBD1 as a possible D gene (6 bases). This TCR was sampled from a boy between 10 and 17 years old in good health. Sequenced material: blood. CDR3 loop: CASSRLPGAGATQYF. The CDR3, as DNA: TGTGCCAGCAGCCGGCTTCCCGGGGCAGGGGCGACCCAGTACTTC.